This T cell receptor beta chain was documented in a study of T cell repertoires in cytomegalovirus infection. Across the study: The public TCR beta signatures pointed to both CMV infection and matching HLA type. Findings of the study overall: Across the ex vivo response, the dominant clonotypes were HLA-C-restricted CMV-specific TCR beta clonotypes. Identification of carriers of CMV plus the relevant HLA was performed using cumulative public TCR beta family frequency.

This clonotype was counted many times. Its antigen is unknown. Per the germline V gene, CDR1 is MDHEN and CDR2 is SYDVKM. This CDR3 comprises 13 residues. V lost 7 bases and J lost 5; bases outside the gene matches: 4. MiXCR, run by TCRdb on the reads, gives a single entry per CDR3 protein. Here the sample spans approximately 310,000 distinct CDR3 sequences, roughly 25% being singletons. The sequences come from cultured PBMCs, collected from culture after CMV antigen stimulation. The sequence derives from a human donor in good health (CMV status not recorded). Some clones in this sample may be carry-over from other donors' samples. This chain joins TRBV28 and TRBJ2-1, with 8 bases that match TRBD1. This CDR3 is CASTRGQDNEQFF. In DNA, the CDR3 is TGTGCCAGCACTCGGGGACAGGACAATGAGCAGTTCTTC.